This entry describes one TCR beta chain. Its specificity is not known. This specimen comes from a study of T-cell memory formation after mild COVID-19. TCR alpha and TCR beta cDNA libraries with sample barcodes and UMIs came from 5'RACE using constant-segment primers. TCRdb reprocessed the 5' RACE reads via MiXCR and lists one record per CDR3 protein. The sample records roughly 150,000 distinct CDR3 sequences, roughly 15% being singletons. The V gene's germline CDR1 is SGHVS and CDR2 FNYEAQ. Trimming stripped 5 bases from V and 7 bases from J, with 15 bases between. The CDR3 contains 14 residues. Study outcomes and limitations: The finding that pre-infection memory included some responding clones suggested that cross-reactive memory joined. Contracting clones localized mainly to CM and EM when CD4+ and mainly to EMRA when CD8+. SARS-CoV-2 specificity was not confirmed for second-wave clones peaking on day 37.

The sequenced material came from PBMCs or a T cell subset sorted from them (not recorded which). The sequence was collected from an adult woman who had mild COVID-19 (a few samples of this study predate the infection). Cell type and time point are not known. The V gene is TRBV7-6, the J gene TRBJ1-5, with D possibly TRBD1 on 5 matching bases. The CDR3 DNA is TGTGCCAGCAGCCCAGTGGGGGAGAGGCAGCCCCAGCATTTT. It is translated as CASSPVGERQPQHF.